This T cell receptor beta chain was retrieved from a study of T cells in localized non-small cell lung cancer. General study results and limits: Of the top 100 tumor clones, median around 60 were in adjacent lung, approximately 28 among its top 100. Overall survival was longer when the density of T cells in the blood was higher. There was higher T cell clonality in uninvolved adjacent lung than in tumor, and it was highest there. One tumor region alone was sequenced, and heterogeneity therefore remains possible.

This clone was observed once. Its specificity is unknown. The germline gives CDR1 LNHDA, CDR2 SQIVND (reference sequence). This CDR3 is 16 amino acids long. The V gene lost 5 bases and the J gene lost 0 bases, with 15 bases spanning the gap. Profiling relied on immunoSEQ multiplex PCR, and the TCRdb table lists in-frame clones only, not all of them. The sample holds 52,000 or so clones, 75% to 90% seen once. The source is a male donor older than 55 with stage III squamous cell lung carcinoma. Sequences were derived from peripheral blood, sampled before any cancer treatment. This chain joins TRBV19 and TRBJ2-3; tentative D call: TRBD1 (5 bases). The CDR3 nucleotides read TGTGCCAGTAGTGTGGGGCCCATTGCTAGCACAGATACGCAGTATTTT. Translating gives CASSVGPIASTDTQYF.